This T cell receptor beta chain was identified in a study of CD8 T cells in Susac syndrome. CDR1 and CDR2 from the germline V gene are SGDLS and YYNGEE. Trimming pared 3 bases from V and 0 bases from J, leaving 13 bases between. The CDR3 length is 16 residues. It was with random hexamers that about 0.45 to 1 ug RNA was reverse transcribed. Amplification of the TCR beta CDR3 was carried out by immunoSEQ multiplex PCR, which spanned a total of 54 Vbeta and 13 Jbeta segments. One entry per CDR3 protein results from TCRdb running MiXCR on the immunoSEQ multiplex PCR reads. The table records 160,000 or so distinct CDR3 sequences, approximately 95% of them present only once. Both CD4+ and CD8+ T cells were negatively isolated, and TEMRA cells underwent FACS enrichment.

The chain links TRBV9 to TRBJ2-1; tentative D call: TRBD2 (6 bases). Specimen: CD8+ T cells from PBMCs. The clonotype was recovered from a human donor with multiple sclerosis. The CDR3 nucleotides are TGTGCCAGCAGCGCACGTATGCGGGGCTCCTACAATGAGCAGTTCTTC. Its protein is CASSARMRGSYNEQFF.